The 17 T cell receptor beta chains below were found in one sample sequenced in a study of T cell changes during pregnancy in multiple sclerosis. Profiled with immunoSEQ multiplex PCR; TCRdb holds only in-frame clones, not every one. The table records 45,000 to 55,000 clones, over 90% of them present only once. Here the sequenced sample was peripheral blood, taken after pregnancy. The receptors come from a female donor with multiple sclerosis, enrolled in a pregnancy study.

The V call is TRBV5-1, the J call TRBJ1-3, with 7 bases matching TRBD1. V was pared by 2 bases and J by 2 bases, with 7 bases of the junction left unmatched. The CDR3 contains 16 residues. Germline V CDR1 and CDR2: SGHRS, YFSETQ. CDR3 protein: CASSFRDSDPGNTIYF. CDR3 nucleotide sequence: TGCGCCAGCAGCTTTCGGGACAGCGATCCTGGAAACACCATATATTTT.

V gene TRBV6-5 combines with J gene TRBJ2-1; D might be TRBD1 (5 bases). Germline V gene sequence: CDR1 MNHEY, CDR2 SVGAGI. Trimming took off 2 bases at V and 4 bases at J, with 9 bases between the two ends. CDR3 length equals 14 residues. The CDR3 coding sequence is TGTGCCAGCAGTTACCGACAGACATACAATGAGCAGTTCTTC. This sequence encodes CASSYRQTYNEQFF.

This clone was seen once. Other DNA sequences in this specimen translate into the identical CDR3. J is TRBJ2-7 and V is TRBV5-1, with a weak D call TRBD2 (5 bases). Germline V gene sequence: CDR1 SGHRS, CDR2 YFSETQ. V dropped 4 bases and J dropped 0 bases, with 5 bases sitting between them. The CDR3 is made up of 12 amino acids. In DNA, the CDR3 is TGCGCCAGCAGCCGGGACTCCTACGAGCAGTACTTC. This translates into CASSRDSYEQYF.

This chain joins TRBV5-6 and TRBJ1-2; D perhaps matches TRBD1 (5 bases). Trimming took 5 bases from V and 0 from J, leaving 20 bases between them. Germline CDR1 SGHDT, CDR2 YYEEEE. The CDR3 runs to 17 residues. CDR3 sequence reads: CASSSRALTGANYGYTF. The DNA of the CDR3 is TGTGCCAGCAGTTCTCGGGCCCTCACGGGGGCTAACTATGGCTACACCTTC.

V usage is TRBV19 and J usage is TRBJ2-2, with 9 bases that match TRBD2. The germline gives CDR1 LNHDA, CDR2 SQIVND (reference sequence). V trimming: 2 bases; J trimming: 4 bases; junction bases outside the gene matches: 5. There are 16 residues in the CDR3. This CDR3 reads CASSISTSGFTGELFF. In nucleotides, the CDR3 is TGTGCCAGTAGTATATCGACTAGCGGTTTCACCGGGGAGCTGTTTTTT.

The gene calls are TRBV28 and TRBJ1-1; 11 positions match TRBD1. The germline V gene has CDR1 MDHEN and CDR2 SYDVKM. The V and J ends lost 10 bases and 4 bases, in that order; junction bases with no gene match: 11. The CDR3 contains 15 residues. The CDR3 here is CAITDRGPGSTEAFF. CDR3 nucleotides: TGTGCCATCACGGACAGGGGGCCTGGGAGCACTGAAGCTTTCTTT. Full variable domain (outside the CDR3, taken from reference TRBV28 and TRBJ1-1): DVKVTQSSRYLVKRTGEKVFLECVQDMDHENMFWYRQDPGLGLRLIYFSYDVKMKEKGDIPEGYSVSREKKERFSLILESASTNQTSMYLCAITDRGPGSTEAFFGQGTRLTVV.

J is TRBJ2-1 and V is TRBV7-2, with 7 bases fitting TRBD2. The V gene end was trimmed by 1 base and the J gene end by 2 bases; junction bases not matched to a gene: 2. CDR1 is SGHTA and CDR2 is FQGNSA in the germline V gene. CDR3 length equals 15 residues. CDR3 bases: TGTGCCAGCAGCTTAGGCGGGGGAACCTACAATGAGCAGTTCTTC. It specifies CASSLGGGTYNEQFF.

The CDR3 region is CASSSRQGGQPQHF. As DNA, the CDR3 is TGTGCCAGCAGCTCGAGGCAGGGTGGCCAGCCCCAGCATTTT. The chain has TRBV6-1 and TRBJ1-5, with D perhaps TRBD1 (5 bases). This CDR3 spans 14 amino acids. The germline CDR1 and CDR2 sequences are MNHNS and SASEGT. Trimming shortened V by 6 bases and J by 7 bases, and 16 bases separated the two germline ends.

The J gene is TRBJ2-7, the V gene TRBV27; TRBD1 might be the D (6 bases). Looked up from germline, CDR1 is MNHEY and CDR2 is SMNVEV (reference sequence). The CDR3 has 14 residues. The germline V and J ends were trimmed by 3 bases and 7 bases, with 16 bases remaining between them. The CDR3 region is CASSFRGRVAEQYF. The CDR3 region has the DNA TGTGCCAGCAGTTTCAGGGGACGGGTGGCTGAGCAGTACTTC.

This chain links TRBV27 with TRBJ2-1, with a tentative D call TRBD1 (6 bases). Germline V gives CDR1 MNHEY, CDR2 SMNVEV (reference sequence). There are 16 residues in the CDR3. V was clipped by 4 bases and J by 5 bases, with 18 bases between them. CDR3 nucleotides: TGTGCCAGCAGTTCCTTAAAGGGGGTCCCTCACAATGAGCAGTTCTTC. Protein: CASSSLKGVPHNEQFF.

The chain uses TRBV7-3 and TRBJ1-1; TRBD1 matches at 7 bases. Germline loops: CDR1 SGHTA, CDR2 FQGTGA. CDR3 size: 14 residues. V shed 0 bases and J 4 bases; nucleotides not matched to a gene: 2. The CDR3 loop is CASSLTPGGTEAFF. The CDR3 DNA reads TGTGCCAGCAGCTTAACTCCAGGGGGCACTGAAGCTTTCTTT. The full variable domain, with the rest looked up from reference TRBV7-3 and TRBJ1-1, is GAGVSQTPSNKVTEKGKYVELRCDPISGHTALYWYRQSLGQGPEFLIYFQGTGAADDSGLPNDRFFAVRPEGSVSTLKIQRTERGDSAVYLCASSLTPGGTEAFFGQGTRLTVV.

CDR3 DNA sequence: TGTGCCAGCAGCCCTACTTCGTCGGTGTATAATTCACCCCTCCACTTT. Its protein is CASSPTSSVYNSPLHF. The chain employs TRBV7-2 and TRBJ1-6; D not resolved. This CDR3 region has 16 residues. Trimming removed 5 bases from V and 4 bases from J, with 15 bases in between. CDR1 SGHTA and CDR2 FQGNSA come from the germline V gene.

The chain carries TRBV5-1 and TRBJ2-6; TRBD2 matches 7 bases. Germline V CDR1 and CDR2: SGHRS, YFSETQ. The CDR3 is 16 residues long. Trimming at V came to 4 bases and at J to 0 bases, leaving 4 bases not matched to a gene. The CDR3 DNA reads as TGCGCCAGCAGCCTTACGGGGGGCTCTGGGGCCAACGTCCTGACTTTC. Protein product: CASSLTGGSGANVLTF.

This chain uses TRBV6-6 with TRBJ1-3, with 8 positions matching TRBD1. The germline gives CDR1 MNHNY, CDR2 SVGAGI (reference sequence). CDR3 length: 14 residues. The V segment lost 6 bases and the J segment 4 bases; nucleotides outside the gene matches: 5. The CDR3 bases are TGTGCCAGCAGCCGGGACAGGATCGGAAACACCATATATTTT. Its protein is CASSRDRIGNTIYF.

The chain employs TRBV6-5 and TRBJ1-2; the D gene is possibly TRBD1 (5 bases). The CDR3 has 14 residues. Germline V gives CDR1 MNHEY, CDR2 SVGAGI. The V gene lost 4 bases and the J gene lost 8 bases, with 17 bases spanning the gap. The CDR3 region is CASSLGRGGNGYTF. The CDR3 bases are TGTGCCAGCAGTTTGGGGCGTGGAGGGAACGGCTACACCTTC.

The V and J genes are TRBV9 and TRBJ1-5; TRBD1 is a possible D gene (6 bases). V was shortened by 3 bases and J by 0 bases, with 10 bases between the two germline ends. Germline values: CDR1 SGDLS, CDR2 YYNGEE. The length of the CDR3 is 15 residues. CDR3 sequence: CASSAGQYSNQPQHF. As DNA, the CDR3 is TGTGCCAGCAGCGCCGGACAGTATAGCAATCAGCCCCAGCATTTT.

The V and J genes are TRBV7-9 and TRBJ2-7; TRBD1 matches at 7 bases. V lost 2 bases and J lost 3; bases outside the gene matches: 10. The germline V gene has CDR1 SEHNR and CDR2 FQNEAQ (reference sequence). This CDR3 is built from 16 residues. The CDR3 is CASSLMEGQAYYEQYF. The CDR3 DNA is TGTGCCAGCAGCTTAATGGAAGGACAGGCATACTACGAGCAGTACTTC.